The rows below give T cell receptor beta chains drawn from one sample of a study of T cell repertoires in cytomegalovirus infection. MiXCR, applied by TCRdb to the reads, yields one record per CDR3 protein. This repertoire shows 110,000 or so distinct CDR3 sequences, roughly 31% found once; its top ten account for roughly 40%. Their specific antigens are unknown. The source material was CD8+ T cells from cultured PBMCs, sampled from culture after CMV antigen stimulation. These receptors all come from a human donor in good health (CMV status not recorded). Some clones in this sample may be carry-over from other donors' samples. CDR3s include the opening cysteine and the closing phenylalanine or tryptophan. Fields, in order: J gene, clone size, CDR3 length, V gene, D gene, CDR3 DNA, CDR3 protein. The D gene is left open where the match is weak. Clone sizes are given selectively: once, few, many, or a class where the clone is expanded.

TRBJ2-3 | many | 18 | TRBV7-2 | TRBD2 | TGTGCCAGCAGCTTATTATTGCGGGGGGGCCGCTCAACAGATACGCAGTATTTT | CASSLLLRGGRSTDTQYF
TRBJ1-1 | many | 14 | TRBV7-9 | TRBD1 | TGTGCCAGCAGCCCCCCGGCAGGGGGGACTGAAGCTTTCTTT | CASSPPAGGTEAFF
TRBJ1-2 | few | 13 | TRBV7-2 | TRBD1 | TGTGCCAGCAGCACCGGGACAGGGGGGGGCTACACCTTC | CASSTGTGGGYTF
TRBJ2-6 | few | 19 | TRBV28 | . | TGTGCCAGCAGTTTCCGCTTCCGGACTGAAAGCTCTGGGGCCAACGTCCTGACTTTC | CASSFRFRTESSGANVLTF
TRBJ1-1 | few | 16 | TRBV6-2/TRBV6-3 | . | TGTGCCAGCATCCCGACGTGGGTGGGGTCGAACACTGAAGCTTTCTTT | CASIPTWVGSNTEAFF
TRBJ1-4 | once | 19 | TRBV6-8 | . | TGTGCCAGCAGTTACTCGGGGGTAAACAGGAGATCAACTAATGAAAAACTGTTTTTT | CASSYSGVNRRSTNEKLFF
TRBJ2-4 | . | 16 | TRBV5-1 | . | TGCGCCAGCAGCTTGGAGCGTCCAGGGTTCAGGGACATTCAGTACTTC | CASSLERPGFRDIQYF
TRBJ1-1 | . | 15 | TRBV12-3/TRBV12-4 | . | TGTGCCAGCAGTTTAGGATTCGGTGTTTTTCTTGAAGCTTTCTTT | CASSLGFGVFLEAFF
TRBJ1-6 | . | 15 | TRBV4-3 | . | TGCGCCAGCAGCCAAGTGTCAGACTATAATTCACCCCTCCACTTT | CASSQVSDYNSPLHF
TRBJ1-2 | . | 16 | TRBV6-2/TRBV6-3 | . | TGTGCCAGCAGTTACTCGAGAATTCAGCCGGCTTATGGCTACACCTTC | CASSYSRIQPAYGYTF
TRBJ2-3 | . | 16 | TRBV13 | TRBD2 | TGTGCCAGCAGCTCGTCGACTAGCGGGGAATCAGATACGCAGTATTTT | CASSSSTSGESDTQYF
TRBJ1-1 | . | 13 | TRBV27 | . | TGTGCCAGCACACAGGGCCCGCGGTCTGAAGCTTTCTTT | CASTQGPRSEAFF
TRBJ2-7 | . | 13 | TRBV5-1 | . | TGCGCCAGCAGTTCCGGGCCGACCTACGAGCAGTACTTC | CASSSGPTYEQYF
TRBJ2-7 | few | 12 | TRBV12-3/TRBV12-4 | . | TGTGCCAGCAGTTTTGGAGAGTACGAGCAGTACTTC | CASSFGEYEQYF
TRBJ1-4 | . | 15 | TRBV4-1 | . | TGCGCCAGCAGCCCCTACCCGGAGACAAATGAAAAACTGTTTTTT | CASSPYPETNEKLFF
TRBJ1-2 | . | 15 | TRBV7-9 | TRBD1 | TGTGCCAGCAGCTGGGACAGGGGGCATGAATATGGCTACACCTTC | CASSWDRGHEYGYTF
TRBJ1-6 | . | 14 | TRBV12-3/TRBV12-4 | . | TGTGCCAGCAGTCCCCCCCCCGCCGTCGGACCCCTCCACTTT | CASSPPPAVGPLHF
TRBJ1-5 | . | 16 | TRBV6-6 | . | TGTGCCAGCATCTCTCACTGGAGATCTAGCAATCAGCCCCAGCATTTT | CASISHWRSSNQPQHF
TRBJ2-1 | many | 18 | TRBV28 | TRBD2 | TGTGCCAGCAGTCCCTTTGGCGGGGGTCTCCTAAACGCAAGGGAGCAGTTCTTC | CASSPFGGGLLNAREQFF
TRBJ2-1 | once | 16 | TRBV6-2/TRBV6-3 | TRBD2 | TGTGCCAGCAGTTCCTTTAGGGGACTACCGTTCCATGAGCAGTTCTTC | CASSSFRGLPFHEQFF